This T cell receptor beta chain was identified during a study of blood T cell repertoires in COVID-19. Study-level information: T cells, B-cell-depleted T cells, or PBMCs provided the cDNA or gDNA that served as material.

The table came from immunoSEQ multiplex PCR; TCRdb's copy has only in-frame clones and leaves some out. The sample records 150,000 to 200,000 clones, about four fifths being singletons. Germline V lookup: CDR1 KGHDR, CDR2 SFDVKD. The CDR3 contains 13 residues. J gave up 11 bases and V 5 bases, and 8 bases lay outside the gene matches. Sequenced: peripheral blood. This TCR derives from a woman older than 75 with COVID-19, enrolled during active disease. The V gene is TRBV24-1, the J gene TRBJ1-2, with 9 bases matching TRBD1. This chain's CDR3 is CATSARTGAPYTF. In DNA, the CDR3 is TGTGCCACCAGTGCCCGGACAGGGGCCCCTTACACCTTC.